The T cell receptor beta chain described here comes from a study of T cell responses to AZD1222 COVID-19 vaccine. General study findings and limits: Donors were largely white British and mainly female; clonal diversity was possibly underestimated. Baseline testing showed seropositivity in only six or seven AZD1222 recipients. Following two doses of AZD1222, Spike-specific TCR breadth and depth rose. Within unmutated variant regions lay the reported targets of nearly half of spike-specific TCRs.

TCRdb's copy holds only in-frame clones and misses some; the assay was immunoSEQ multiplex PCR. The repertoire consists of 110,000 to 150,000 clones, with roughly 90% occurring once and the leading ten covering less than 3.5%. Germline V gives CDR1 MGHRA, CDR2 YSYEKL. With 2 bases removed from V and 6 bases from J, the gap between germline ends came to 17 bases. This CDR3 is 16 amino acids long. This clone was recorded only once. What it binds is unknown. Here the sequenced sample was peripheral blood, taken 28 days after the second AZD1222 dose. The chain has TRBV4-1 and TRBJ1-5, with D possibly TRBD1 on 6 matching bases. The clonotype originates from an adult who received the AZD1222 COVID-19 vaccine. The CDR3 region is CASSQNPGAQGQPQHF. DNA for the CDR3: TGCGCCAGCAGCCAAAATCCGGGGGCGCAGGGTCAGCCCCAGCATTTT.